The 20 T cell receptor beta chains in this list originate from one sample, sequenced in a study of identical twins. TCRdb used MiXCR to reprocess the 5' RACE reads, holding one entry per CDR3 protein. Counted here are about 500,000 distinct CDR3 sequences, approximately 15% occurring once; the ten biggest clones make up around 0.98%. Separately, the same data were catalogued under a study of yellow fever vaccine responses in identical twins.

The material sequenced was CD4+ T cells sorted from blood. Source of these receptors: a woman aged 18 to 35 in good health.

CDR3 bases: TGCGCCAGCAGCTTAGGAGGGACTAATTCTGGGGCCAACGTCCTGACTTTC. Translating it yields CASSLGGTNSGANVLTF. This chain uses TRBV5-1 with TRBJ2-6; 7 bases are shared with TRBD2. This CDR3 has 17 residues. V lost 2 bases, J lost 1 base, and 6 bases stayed unmatched. Germline V gene lookup returns CDR1 SGHRS and CDR2 YFSETQ.

The rearrangement links TRBV12-3 or TRBV12-4 to TRBJ1-1, with D perhaps matching TRBD1 (6 bases). The V and J ends lost 3 bases and 3 bases respectively, with 11 bases between them. CDR3 length: 14 residues. The CDR3: CASSLQQGDTEAFF. CDR3 sequence (DNA): TGTGCCAGCAGTTTGCAACAGGGAGACACTGAAGCTTTCTTT.

This clonotype was seen a few times. The rearrangement links TRBV7-8 to TRBJ2-7, with D unresolved. From germline, CDR1 is SGHVS and CDR2 FQNEAQ. The CDR3 sequence is 16 residues long. The V end was cut by 2 bases, the J end by 0 bases, with 14 bases between. CDR3 DNA: TGTGCCAGCAGCTTAAGCCCGCCTCGGATCTCCTACGAGCAGTACTTC. Residues: CASSLSPPRISYEQYF.

The sample holds many counts of this clonotype. The chain employs TRBV11-2 and TRBJ2-7; D unresolved. This CDR3 is built from 13 residues. Trimming removed 0 bases from V and 6 bases from J, with 9 bases in between. Germline V gives CDR1 SGHAT, CDR2 FQNNGV. The DNA of the CDR3 is TGTGCCAGCAGCTTAGATGGCAGGAGCGAGCAGTACTTC. It is translated as CASSLDGRSEQYF.

This clonotype showed up just a few times. The rearrangement links TRBV2 to TRBJ2-2, with TRBD1 identical over 10 bases. Germline V CDR1 and CDR2: SNHLY, FYNNEI. J gave up 4 bases and V 8 bases, and 10 bases lay outside the gene matches. The CDR3 spans 16 residues. In DNA form, the CDR3 reads TGTGCCAGCGGAGGGAGGACAGGGGGACCCACCGGGGAGCTGTTTTTT. The encoded protein is CASGGRTGGPTGELFF.

The chain couples TRBV2 to TRBJ2-3; D not certain. CDR3 size: 14 residues. CDR1 and CDR2 from the germline V gene are SNHLY and FYNNEI. V gave up 3 bases and J gave up 1 base, with 8 bases separating them. CDR3 amino acids: CASSDYGGTDTQYF. The DNA for the CDR3 is TGTGCCAGCAGTGATTATGGGGGCACAGATACGCAGTATTTT.

The chain links TRBV7-2 to TRBJ2-5, with D hard to call. Trimming removed 6 bases at V and 5 bases at J, with 10 bases between. This CDR3 is built from 12 residues. CDR1 and CDR2 (germline): SGHTA, FQGNSA. The CDR3 nucleotides are TGTGCCAGCAGATTTTCTCCGGAGACCCAGTACTTC. It encodes CASRFSPETQYF.

The sample holds a few counts of this clonotype. The rearrangement joins TRBV5-1 to TRBJ2-3; D perhaps matches TRBD1 (6 bases). V was trimmed by 4 bases and J by 1 base, leaving 13 bases between them. The CDR3 sequence is 15 residues long. The germline gives CDR1 SGHRS, CDR2 YFSETQ. The CDR3 sequence: CASSLTGLGTDTQYF. CDR3 in DNA: TGCGCCAGCAGCCTAACAGGGTTGGGCACAGATACGCAGTATTTT. The complete variable domain, with remaining parts taken from reference TRBV5-1 and TRBJ2-3, reads KAGVTQTPRYLIKTRGQQVTLSCSPISGHRSVSWYQQTPGQGLQFLFEYFSETQRNKGNFPGRFSGRQFSNSRSEMNVSTLELGDSALYLCASSLTGLGTDTQYFGPGTRLTVL.

The chain carries TRBV7-2 and TRBJ2-3; D is tentatively TRBD1 or TRBD2 (6 bases each). V lost 7 bases and J lost 2, with 10 bases in between. Germline V lookup: CDR1 SGHTA, CDR2 FQGNSA. The CDR3 consists of 13 residues. The CDR3 nucleotides are TGTGCCAGCAACAGGGACTTCACAGATACGCAGTATTTT. Residues: CASNRDFTDTQYF.

The V call is TRBV6-5, the J call TRBJ2-1; 8 nucleotides match TRBD1. Germline loops: CDR1 MNHEY, CDR2 SVGAGI. This CDR3 is built from 14 residues. With 2 bases clipped from V and 10 bases from J, the junction kept 7 bases outside the gene matches. The chain's CDR3 is CASSYRDRPKEQFF. The CDR3, as DNA: TGTGCCAGCAGTTACCGGGACAGGCCCAAAGAGCAGTTCTTC.

The chain uses TRBV28 and TRBJ2-1; 11 nucleotides match TRBD1. The J segment lost 9 bases and the V segment lost 8 bases, leaving 6 bases of the junction unmatched. This CDR3 region has 13 residues. Germline V gene data show CDR1 as MDHEN and CDR2 as SYDVKM. The CDR3 nucleotides are TGTGCCAGCCGGGGACAGGGGGTGCGTGAGCAGTTCTTC. Translated: CASRGQGVREQFF.

This clonotype showed up many times. The chain recombines TRBV6-1 with TRBJ2-7; 10 nucleotides align to TRBD1. This CDR3 comprises 14 residues. Germline V gene sequence: CDR1 MNHNS, CDR2 SASEGT. Losses at the gene ends were 5 bases for V and 3 bases for J; bases not matched to a gene: 4. DNA for the CDR3: TGTGCCAGCAGTCTCGGACAGGGGGTCTACGAGCAGTACTTC. Residues: CASSLGQGVYEQYF.

This clonotype has more than one count but fewer than ten. The CDR3 sequence: CASSLDRDSQQYF. CDR3 DNA: TGTGCCAGCAGCTTAGATAGGGATTCCCAGCAGTACTTC. V gene TRBV11-2 combines with J gene TRBJ2-7, with D uncertain. V lost 0 bases and J lost 8, with 11 bases in between. Germline lookup yields CDR1 SGHAT and CDR2 FQNNGV. The CDR3 has 13 amino acids.

This sequence joins TRBV20-1 and TRBJ1-6; weak D call: TRBD1 (5 bases). Trimming took off 0 bases at V and 2 bases at J, with 14 bases between the two ends. The CDR3 spans 17 residues. CDR1 is DFQATT, CDR2 SNEGSKA, per germline (reference sequence). The CDR3 nucleotides are TGCAGTGCTAGAGAGCAGGGCCTACAAGCCTATAATTCACCCCTCCACTTT. Protein product: CSAREQGLQAYNSPLHF.

The chain uses TRBV10-3 and TRBJ1-2, with 7 bases matching TRBD1. Germline V gives CDR1 ENHRY, CDR2 SYGVKD. Losses at the gene ends were 1 base for V and 9 bases for J; bases not matched to a gene: 8. The CDR3 totals 14 residues. The CDR3 loop reads CAISEFIQGGRYTF. Written as DNA, the CDR3 is TGTGCCATCAGTGAGTTCATCCAGGGGGGCCGCTACACCTTC.

This clonotype was seen more than once but under ten times. This chain links TRBV3-1 with TRBJ2-3, with D hard to call. From germline, CDR1 is LGHDT and CDR2 YNNKEL (reference sequence). V lost 1 base and J 0 bases, leaving 5 bases between the germline ends. This CDR3 has 14 residues. The DNA of the CDR3 is TGTGCCAGCAGCCAAGGTCCTAGCACAGATACGCAGTATTTT. Its protein product is CASSQGPSTDTQYF.

The chain joins TRBV29-1 to TRBJ2-7; the match to TRBD1 covers 8 bases. Per germline, CDR1 SQVTM and CDR2 ANQGSEA. CDR3 length: 14 amino acids. Trimming took 4 bases from V and 5 from J; bases not matched to a gene: 10. CDR3 in amino acids: CSVAAGGVMDEQYF. The CDR3 DNA is TGCAGCGTTGCCGCAGGGGGCGTGATGGACGAGCAGTACTTC.

This clonotype was detected a few times. This chain uses TRBV11-2 with TRBJ2-5; D possibly uses TRBD1 or TRBD2 (5 bases each). The CDR3 is made up of 16 amino acids. The germline V and J ends were trimmed by 5 bases and 3 bases, with 19 bases remaining between them. Germline CDR1 and CDR2: SGHAT and FQNNGV. CDR3 amino acids: CASSLAGWGRKETQYF. The CDR3 DNA sequence: TGTGCCAGCAGCCTCGCTGGGTGGGGACGAAAAGAGACCCAGTACTTC.

V and J are TRBV3-1 and TRBJ2-5; either TRBD1 or TRBD2 may fit D (5 bases each). Between the trimmed V and J ends, which lost 4 bases and 0 bases, there was a span of 9 bases. This CDR3 spans 14 amino acids. Germline values: CDR1 LGHDT, CDR2 YNNKEL (reference sequence). In DNA form, the CDR3 reads TGTGCCAGCAGCCCGGGACCGAACCAAGAGACCCAGTACTTC. Translating it yields CASSPGPNQETQYF.

The chain couples TRBV6-1 to TRBJ2-7; TRBD1 might be the D (6 bases). Germline V lookup: CDR1 MNHNS, CDR2 SASEGT. Trimming removed 5 bases at V and 3 bases at J, with 20 bases between. The CDR3 length is 16 residues. The CDR3 protein is CASSRRGSGFNYEQYF. CDR3 in DNA: TGTGCCAGCAGTCGAAGGGGGTCCGGGTTTAACTACGAGCAGTACTTC.